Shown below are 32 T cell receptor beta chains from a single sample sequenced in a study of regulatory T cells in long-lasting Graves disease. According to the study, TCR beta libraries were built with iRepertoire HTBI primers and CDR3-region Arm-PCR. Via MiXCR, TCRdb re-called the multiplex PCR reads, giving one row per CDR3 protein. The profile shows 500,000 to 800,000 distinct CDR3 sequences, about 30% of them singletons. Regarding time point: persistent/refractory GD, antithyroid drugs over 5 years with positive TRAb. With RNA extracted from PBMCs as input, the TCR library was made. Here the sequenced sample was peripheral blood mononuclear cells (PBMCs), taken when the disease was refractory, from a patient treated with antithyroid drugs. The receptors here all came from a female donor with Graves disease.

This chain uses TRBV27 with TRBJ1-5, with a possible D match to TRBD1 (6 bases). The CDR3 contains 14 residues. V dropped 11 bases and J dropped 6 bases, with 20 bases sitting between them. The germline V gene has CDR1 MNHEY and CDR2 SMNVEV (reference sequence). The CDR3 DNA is TGTGCCTCACAAGGGGGGGGCTTCGGTCAGCCCCAGCATTTT. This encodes CASQGGGFGQPQHF.

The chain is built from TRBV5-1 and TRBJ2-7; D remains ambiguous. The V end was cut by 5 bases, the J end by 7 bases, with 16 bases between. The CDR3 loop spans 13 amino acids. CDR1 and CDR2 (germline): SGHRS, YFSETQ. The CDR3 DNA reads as TGCGCCAGCAGTAGAGGACCAGACGTGGAGCAGTACTTC. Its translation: CASSRGPDVEQYF.

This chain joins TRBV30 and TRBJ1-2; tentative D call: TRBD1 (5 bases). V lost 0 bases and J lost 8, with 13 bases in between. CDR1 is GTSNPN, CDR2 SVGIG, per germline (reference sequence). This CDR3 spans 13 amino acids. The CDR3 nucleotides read TGTGCCTGGAGTGTAAGGGCAGGGCTCGGCTACACCTTC. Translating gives CAWSVRAGLGYTF.

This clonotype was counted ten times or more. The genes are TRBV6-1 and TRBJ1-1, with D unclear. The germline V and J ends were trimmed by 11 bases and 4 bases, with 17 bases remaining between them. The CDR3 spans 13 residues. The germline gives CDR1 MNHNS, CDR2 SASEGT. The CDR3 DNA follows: TGTGCCTGCGGGCCGGGTTCAGCCACTGAAGCTTTCTTT. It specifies CACGPGSATEAFF.

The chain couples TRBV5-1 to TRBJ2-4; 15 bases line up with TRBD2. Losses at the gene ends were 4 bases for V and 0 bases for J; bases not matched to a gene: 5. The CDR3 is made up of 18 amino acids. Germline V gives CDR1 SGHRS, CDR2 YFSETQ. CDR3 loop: CASSQGLAGGLAKNIQYF. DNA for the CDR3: TGCGCCAGCAGCCAAGGACTAGCGGGAGGGCTAGCCAAAAACATTCAGTACTTC.

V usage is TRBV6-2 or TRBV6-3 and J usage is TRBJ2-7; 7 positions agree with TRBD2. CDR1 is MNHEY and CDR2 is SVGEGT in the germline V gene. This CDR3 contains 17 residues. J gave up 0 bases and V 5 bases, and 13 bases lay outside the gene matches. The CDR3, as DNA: TGTGCCAGCAGTCTTTTCCGATCTAGCGGAGCCTCCTACGAGCAGTACTTC. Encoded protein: CASSLFRSSGASYEQYF.

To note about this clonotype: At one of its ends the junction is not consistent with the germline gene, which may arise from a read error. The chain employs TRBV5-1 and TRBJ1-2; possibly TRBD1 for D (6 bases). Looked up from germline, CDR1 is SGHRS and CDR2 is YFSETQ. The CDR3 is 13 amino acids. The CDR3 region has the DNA TGCGCCAACAGCATCGGGGGCGACTATGGCTACACCTTC. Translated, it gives CANSIGGDYGYTF.

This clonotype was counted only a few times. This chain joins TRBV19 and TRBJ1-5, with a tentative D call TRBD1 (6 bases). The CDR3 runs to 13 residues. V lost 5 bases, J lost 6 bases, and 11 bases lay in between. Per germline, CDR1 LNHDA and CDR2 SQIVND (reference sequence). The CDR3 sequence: CASSHTGSQPQHF. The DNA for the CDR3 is TGTGCCAGTAGTCATACAGGGAGTCAGCCCCAGCATTTT.

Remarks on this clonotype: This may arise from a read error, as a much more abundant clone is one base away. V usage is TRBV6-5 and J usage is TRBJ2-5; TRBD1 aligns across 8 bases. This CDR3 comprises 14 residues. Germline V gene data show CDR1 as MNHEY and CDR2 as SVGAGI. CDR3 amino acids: CACSYADREETQYF. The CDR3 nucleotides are TGTGCCTGCAGTTACGCGGACAGGGAAGAGACCCAGTACTTC.

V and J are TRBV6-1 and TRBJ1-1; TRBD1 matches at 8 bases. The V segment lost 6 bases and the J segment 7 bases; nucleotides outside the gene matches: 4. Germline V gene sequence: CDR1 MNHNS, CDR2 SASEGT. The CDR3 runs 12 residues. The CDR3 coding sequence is TGTGCCAGCAGGCGACAGGGGCTTGAAGCTTTCTTT. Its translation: CASRRQGLEAFF.

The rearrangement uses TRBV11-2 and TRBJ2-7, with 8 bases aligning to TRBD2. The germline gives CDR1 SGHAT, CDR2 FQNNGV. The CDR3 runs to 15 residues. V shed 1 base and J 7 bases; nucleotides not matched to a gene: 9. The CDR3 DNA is TGTGCCAGCAGCTTAGTTTTTAGCGGGACGGGGGAGCAGTACTTC. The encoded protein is CASSLVFSGTGEQYF.

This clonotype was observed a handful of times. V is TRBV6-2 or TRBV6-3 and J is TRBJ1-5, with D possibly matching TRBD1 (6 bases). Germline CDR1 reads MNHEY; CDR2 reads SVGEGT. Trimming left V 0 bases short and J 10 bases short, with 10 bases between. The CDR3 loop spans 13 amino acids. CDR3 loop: CASSYSKGDPQHF. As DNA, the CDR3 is TGTGCCAGCAGTTACTCGAAGGGGGACCCCCAGCATTTT.

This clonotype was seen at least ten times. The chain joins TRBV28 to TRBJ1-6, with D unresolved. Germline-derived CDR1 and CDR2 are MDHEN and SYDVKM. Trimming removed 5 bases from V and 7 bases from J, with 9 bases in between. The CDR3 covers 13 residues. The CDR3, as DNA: TGTGCCAGCAGTGTCACAGACAATTCACCCCTCCACTTT. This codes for CASSVTDNSPLHF.

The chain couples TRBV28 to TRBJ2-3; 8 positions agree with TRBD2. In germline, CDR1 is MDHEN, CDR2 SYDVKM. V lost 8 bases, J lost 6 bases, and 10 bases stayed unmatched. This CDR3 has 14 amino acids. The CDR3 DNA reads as TGTGCCAGCTCACCAGCGGGAGTGTCCGATACGCAGTATTTT. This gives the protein CASSPAGVSDTQYF.

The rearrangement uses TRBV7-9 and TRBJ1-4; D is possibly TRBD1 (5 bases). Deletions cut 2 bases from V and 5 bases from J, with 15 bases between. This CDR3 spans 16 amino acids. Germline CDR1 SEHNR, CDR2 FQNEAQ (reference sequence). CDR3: CASSLHLQVTNEKLFF. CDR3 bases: TGTGCCAGCAGCTTACACTTACAGGTGACGAATGAAAAACTGTTTTTT.

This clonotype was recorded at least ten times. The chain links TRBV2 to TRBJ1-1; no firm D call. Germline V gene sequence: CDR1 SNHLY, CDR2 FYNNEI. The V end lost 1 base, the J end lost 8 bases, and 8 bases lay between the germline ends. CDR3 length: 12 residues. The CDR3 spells CASSEGRAEAFF. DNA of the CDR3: TGTGCCAGCAGTGAAGGTCGGGCCGAAGCTTTCTTT.

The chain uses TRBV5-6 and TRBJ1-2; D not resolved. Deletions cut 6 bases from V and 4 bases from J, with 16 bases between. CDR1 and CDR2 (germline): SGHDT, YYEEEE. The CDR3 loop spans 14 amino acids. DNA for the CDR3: TGTGCCAGCACCTCGGCGGTTTTGAGCTATGGCTACACCTTC. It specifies CASTSAVLSYGYTF.

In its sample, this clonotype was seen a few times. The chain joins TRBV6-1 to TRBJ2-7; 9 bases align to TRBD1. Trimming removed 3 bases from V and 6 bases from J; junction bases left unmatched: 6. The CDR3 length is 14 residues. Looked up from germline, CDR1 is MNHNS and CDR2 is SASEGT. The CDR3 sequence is CASSDYRGPREQYF. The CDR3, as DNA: TGTGCCAGCAGTGATTACAGGGGGCCTCGCGAGCAGTACTTC.

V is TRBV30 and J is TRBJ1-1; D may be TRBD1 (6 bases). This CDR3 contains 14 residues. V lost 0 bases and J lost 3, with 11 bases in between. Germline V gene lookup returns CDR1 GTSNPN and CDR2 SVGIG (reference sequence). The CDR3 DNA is TGTGCCTGGAGTGTCTGGACAGTCGACACTGAAGCTTTCTTT. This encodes CAWSVWTVDTEAFF.

CDR3 coding DNA: TGTGCCAGCAGCGTGATCGATCCTAACTATGGCTACACCTTC. This translates into CASSVIDPNYGYTF. This chain joins TRBV9 and TRBJ1-2; D gene uncertain. Per germline, CDR1 SGDLS and CDR2 YYNGEE. Trimming shortened V by 2 bases and J by 0 bases, and 8 bases separated the two germline ends. The CDR3 has 14 residues.

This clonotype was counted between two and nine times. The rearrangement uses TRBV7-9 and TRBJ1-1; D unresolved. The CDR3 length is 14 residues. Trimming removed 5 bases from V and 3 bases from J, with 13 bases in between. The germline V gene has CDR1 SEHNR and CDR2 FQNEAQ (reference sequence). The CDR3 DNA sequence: TGTGCCAGCAGCCCGGGGAGGGAAGACACTGAAGCTTTCTTT. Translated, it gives CASSPGREDTEAFF.

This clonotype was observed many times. CDR3 sequence: CSAQGQGFTEAFF. In DNA, the CDR3 is TGCAGTGCGCAGGGACAGGGCTTCACTGAAGCTTTCTTT. The chain is built from TRBV20-1 and TRBJ1-1; 9 bases align to TRBD1. Trimming took 6 bases from V and 4 from J; bases not matched to a gene: 6. The CDR3 covers 13 residues. Per germline, CDR1 DFQATT and CDR2 SNEGSKA (reference sequence).

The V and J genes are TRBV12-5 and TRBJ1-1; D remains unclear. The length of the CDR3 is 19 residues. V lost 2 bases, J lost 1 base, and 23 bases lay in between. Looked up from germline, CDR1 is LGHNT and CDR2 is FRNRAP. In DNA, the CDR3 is TGTGCTAGTGGTTTGTCCATGGTCGAGAGGAGTCTTACGAACACTGAAGCTTTCTTT. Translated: CASGLSMVERSLTNTEAFF.

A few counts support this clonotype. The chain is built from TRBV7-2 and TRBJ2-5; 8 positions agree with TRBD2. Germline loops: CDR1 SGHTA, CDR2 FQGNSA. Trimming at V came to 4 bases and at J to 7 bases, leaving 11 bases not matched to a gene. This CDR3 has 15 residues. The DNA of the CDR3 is TGTGCCAGCAGCTGGGGGAGCGGGGGAGGGATGACCCAGTACTTC. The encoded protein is CASSWGSGGGMTQYF.

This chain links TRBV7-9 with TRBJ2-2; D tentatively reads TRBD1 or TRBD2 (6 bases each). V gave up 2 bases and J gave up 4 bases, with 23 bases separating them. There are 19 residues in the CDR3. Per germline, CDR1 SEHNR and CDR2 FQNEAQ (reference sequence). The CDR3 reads CASSLSAGTGAAGTGELFF. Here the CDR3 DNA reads TGTGCCAGCAGCTTATCGGCCGGGACGGGGGCTGCGGGCACCGGGGAGCTGTTTTTT.

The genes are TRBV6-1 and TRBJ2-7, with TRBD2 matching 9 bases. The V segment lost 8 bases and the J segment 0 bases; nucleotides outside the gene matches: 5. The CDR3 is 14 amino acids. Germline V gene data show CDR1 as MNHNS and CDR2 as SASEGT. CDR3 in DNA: TGTGCCAGCGCCCGAGCGGGGGGCTCCTACGAGCAGTACTTC. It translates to CASARAGGSYEQYF.

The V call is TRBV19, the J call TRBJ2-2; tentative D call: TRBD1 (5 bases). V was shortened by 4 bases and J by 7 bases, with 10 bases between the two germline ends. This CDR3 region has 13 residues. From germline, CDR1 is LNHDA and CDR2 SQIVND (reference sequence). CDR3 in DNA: TGTGCCAGTAGTACAGGGTTCGGCGGGGAGCTGTTTTTT. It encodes CASSTGFGGELFF.

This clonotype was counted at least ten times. Written as DNA, the CDR3 is TGTGCCAGCAGCTCGTTAGCGGGAGGGGCCGAGCAGTACTTC. Protein sequence: CASSSLAGGAEQYF. The rearrangement links TRBV7-2 to TRBJ2-7, with 11 bases lining up with TRBD2. The germline V gene has CDR1 SGHTA and CDR2 FQGNSA. This CDR3 is built from 14 residues. With 4 bases clipped from V and 6 bases from J, the junction kept 5 bases outside the gene matches.

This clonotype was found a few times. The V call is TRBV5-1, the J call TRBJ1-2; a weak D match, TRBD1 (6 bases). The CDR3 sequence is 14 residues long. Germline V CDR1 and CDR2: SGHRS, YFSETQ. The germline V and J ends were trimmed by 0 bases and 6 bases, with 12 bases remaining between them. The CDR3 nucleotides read TGCGCCAGCAGCTTGGAACGGGGGCGCAATGGCTACACCTTC. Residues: CASSLERGRNGYTF. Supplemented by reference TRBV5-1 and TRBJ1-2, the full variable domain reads KAGVTQTPRYLIKTRGQQVTLSCSPISGHRSVSWYQQTPGQGLQFLFEYFSETQRNKGNFPGRFSGRQFSNSRSEMNVSTLELGDSALYLCASSLERGRNGYTFGSGTRLTVV.

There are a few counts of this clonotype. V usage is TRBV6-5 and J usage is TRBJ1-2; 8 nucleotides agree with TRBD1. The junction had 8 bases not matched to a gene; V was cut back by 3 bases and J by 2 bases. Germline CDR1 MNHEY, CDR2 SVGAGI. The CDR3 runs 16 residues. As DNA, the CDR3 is TGTGCCAGCAGTTATCGCACCGGGACAGGAAACTATGGCTACACCTTC. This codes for CASSYRTGTGNYGYTF.

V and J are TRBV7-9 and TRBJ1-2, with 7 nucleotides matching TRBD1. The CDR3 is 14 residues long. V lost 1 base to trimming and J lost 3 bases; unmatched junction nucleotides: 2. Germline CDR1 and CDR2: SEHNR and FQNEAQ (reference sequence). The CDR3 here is CASSLGGTDYGYTF. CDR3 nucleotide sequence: TGTGCCAGCAGCTTAGGAGGGACAGACTATGGCTACACCTTC.

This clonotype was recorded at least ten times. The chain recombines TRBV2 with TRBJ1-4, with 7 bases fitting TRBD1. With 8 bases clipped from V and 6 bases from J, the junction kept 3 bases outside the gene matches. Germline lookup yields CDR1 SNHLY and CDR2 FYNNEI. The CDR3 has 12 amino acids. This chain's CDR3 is CASGTDYEKLFF. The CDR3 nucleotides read TGTGCCAGCGGGACAGACTATGAAAAACTGTTTTTT.